This T cell receptor beta chain was captured in a study of T cell responses to AZD1222 COVID-19 vaccine. TCRdb's table, derived via immunoSEQ multiplex PCR, lists solely in-frame clones and lacks some. Of approximately 150,000 clones in the sample, about 92% are singletons; the top ten hold about 3.3%. Turning to this clone: Its specificity is not known.

Findings of the study overall: At baseline, seropositivity was found in only 5 to 7 AZD1222 recipients.

There are 15 residues in the CDR3. The germline gives CDR1 SGHRS, CDR2 YFSETQ. V lost 4 bases and J 8 bases, leaving 16 bases between the germline ends. The chain links TRBV5-1 to TRBJ1-6; D is possibly TRBD1 (5 bases). The source was peripheral blood, collected 28 days after the second AZD1222 dose. This receptor was obtained from an adult who received the AZD1222 COVID-19 vaccine. The CDR3 loop reads CASSPTWGSDSPLHF. The CDR3 bases are TGCGCCAGCAGCCCTACGTGGGGCTCAGATTCACCCCTCCACTTT.